The 15 T cell receptor beta chains given below trace back to one sample, sequenced in a study of tumor and adjacent non-tumor tissue in lung cancer. RNA was extracted from bulk tissue without any cell sorting. More than 3 cm separated this lung sample from the edge of the tumor. Three rounds of nested PCR, following a modified ARM-PCR protocol, produced the TCRbeta library. TCRdb re-analysed the multiplex PCR reads in MiXCR, keeping a single row per CDR3 protein. Altogether about 50,000 distinct CDR3 sequences are present, 60% to 80% being singletons, with the ten largest covering more than 20%. Sequenced sample: distant non-tumor lung tissue. All receptors come from a woman aged 55-75 years with non-small cell lung cancer.

As to this clonotype: The CDR3 carries no conserved terminal phenylalanine or tryptophan, so it likely arises from a read error. The J gene is TRBJ2-7, the V gene TRBV6-1; D is uncertain. CDR3 size: 15 residues. Germline V CDR1 and CDR2: MNHNS, SASEGT. Trimming removed 6 bases at V and 2 bases at J, with 17 bases between. CDR3 coding DNA: TGTGCCAGCAGCATCTCACAGAGTATCGCCTACGAGCAGTACCTC. This encodes CASSISQSIAYEQYL.

The chain carries TRBV29-1 and TRBJ1-1, with TRBD1 as a possible D gene (5 bases). The CDR3 length is 11 residues. Germline CDR1 SQVTM, CDR2 ANQGSEA. The CDR3 DNA reads as TGCGGGGGTTGGGAGGGAACTGAAGCTTTCTTT. Protein: CGGWEGTEAFF.

Points on this clonotype: A much larger clonotype is one base distant, so this may be a read error. The chain uses TRBV5-4 and TRBJ2-7; weak D call: TRBD2 (6 bases). V lost 4 bases and J lost 2, with 13 bases in between. This CDR3 has 14 residues. The germline CDR1 and CDR2 sequences are SGHNT and YYREEE (reference sequence). DNA of the CDR3: TGTGCCAGCAGCCCCGGGACTCTCCCCTACGAGCAGTACTTC. Translated: CASSPGTLPYEQYF. The entire variable domain, with the rest obtained from reference TRBV5-4 and TRBJ2-7, is as follows: ETGVTQSPTHLIKTRGQQVTLRCSSQSGHNTVSWYQQALGQGPQFIFQYYREEENGRGNFPPRFSGLQFPNYSSELNVNALELDDSALYLCASSPGTLPYEQYFGPGTRLTVT.

A remark on this clonotype: A read error is possible here, since a much larger clone lies one base away. Because it lacks the conserved phenylalanine or tryptophan at the end, this CDR3 is likely a read error. The chain joins TRBV20-1 to TRBJ2-1; the D is unclear. Trimming took off 5 bases at V and 6 bases at J, with 8 bases between the two ends. The germline V gene encodes CDR1 DFQATT and CDR2 SNEGSKA (reference sequence). The CDR3 sequence is 11 residues long. The CDR3 region is CSAQVVNEQFL. The CDR3, as DNA: TGCAGTGCTCAGGTAGTCAATGAGCAGTTCTTG.

As to this clonotype: The conserved closing phenylalanine or tryptophan is absent in this CDR3, likely reflecting a read error. This chain joins TRBV14 and TRBJ2-3; 8 bases line up with TRBD1. This CDR3 region has 17 residues. Per germline, CDR1 SGHDN and CDR2 FVKESK. CDR3 nucleotide sequence: TGTGACAGCAGCCAAGAACGGAGACAGGGGATGACAGATACGCAGTATCTT. As protein: CDSSQERRQGMTDTQYL.

Concerning this clonotype: Germline is not matched at one junction end, which may reflect a read error. The chain links TRBV12-3 or TRBV12-4 to TRBJ1-5, with D uncertain. This CDR3 is built from 14 residues. The CDR3 protein is CANSFLGLNQPQHF. The CDR3 nucleotides read TGTGCCAACAGTTTCCTAGGCCTCAATCAGCCCCAGCATTTT.

The chain is built from TRBV4-2 and TRBJ2-7; 9 bases align to TRBD1. CDR1 LGHNA and CDR2 YNFKEQ come from the germline V gene. The CDR3 is made up of 16 amino acids. The CDR3 DNA is TGTGGCAGTAGCCAAGATCCGGGACAGGGATCCTACGAGCAGTACTTC. This sequence encodes CGSSQDPGQGSYEQYF.

The J gene is TRBJ2-5, the V gene TRBV11-1, with D hard to call. CDR3 length: 16 amino acids. The germline V and J ends were trimmed by 5 bases and 1 base, with 17 bases remaining between them. The germline CDR1 and CDR2 sequences are SGHAT and FQDESV (reference sequence). The CDR3 spells CASSRYMGGLQETQYF. DNA of the CDR3: TGTGCCAGCAGCCGATACATGGGCGGCCTCCAAGAGACCCAGTACTTC.

Points on this clonotype: At one end, the junction sequence differs from germline, possibly due to a read error. This rearrangement joins TRBV29-1 to TRBJ2-7; 8 bases agree with TRBD2. Germline lookup yields CDR1 SQVTM and CDR2 ANQGSEA. The CDR3 contains 14 residues. The CDR3 spells CGAGPSGSTYEQYF. Here the CDR3 DNA reads TGCGGCGCTGGACCTAGCGGGTCTACCTATGAGCAGTACTTC.

The V call is TRBV29-1, the J call TRBJ1-4; 10 nucleotides match TRBD1. Germline CDR1 and CDR2: SQVTM and ANQGSEA. The CDR3 consists of 14 residues. CDR3 nucleotides: TGCAACGTCGGACAGGGGGGGACTAATGAAAAACTGTTTTTT. This sequence encodes CNVGQGGTNEKLFF.

A remark on this clonotype: A junction end diverges from the germline sequence, so it may reflect a read error. CDR3 amino acids: CVSGFGRQWNTF. The CDR3 DNA follows: TGTGTCAGCGGCTTTGGTCGACAGTGGAACACCTTC. The chain employs TRBV11-2 and TRBJ1-2; a possible D gene is TRBD1 (5 bases). This CDR3 comprises 12 residues. Germline V gives CDR1 SGHAT, CDR2 FQNNGV.

This clonotype was picked up one time. A much larger clone lies a single base off, so this may be a read error. V gene TRBV20-1 combines with J gene TRBJ2-7; 12 bases line up with TRBD2. The CDR3 has 16 residues. Germline CDR1 DFQATT, CDR2 SNEGSKA (reference sequence). With V trimmed by 4 bases and J by 2 bases, 9 bases remained unmatched. CDR3 in DNA: TGCAGTGCTAATAACCCGACTAGCGGGAGTACCTACGAGCAGTACTTC. It translates to CSANNPTSGSTYEQYF.

This clonotype was seen at least ten times. V is TRBV6-5 and J is TRBJ1-1; weak D call: TRBD1 (6 bases). Trimming stripped 5 bases from V and 6 bases from J, with 19 bases between. Germline lookup yields CDR1 MNHEY and CDR2 SVGAGI. The length of the CDR3 is 15 residues. The CDR3 sequence: CASSNPQGIESEAFF. CDR3 nucleotides: TGTGCCAGCAGTAATCCACAGGGAATCGAATCTGAAGCTTTCTTT.

The chain uses TRBV29-1 and TRBJ1-1; tentative D call: TRBD1 (6 bases). Germline V CDR1 and CDR2: SQVTM, ANQGSEA. The CDR3 extends over 11 amino acids. V was shortened by 7 bases and J by 8 bases, with 14 bases between the two germline ends. The CDR3 loop is CSGGVGAEAFF. In DNA form, the CDR3 reads TGCAGCGGGGGTGTGGGGGCGGAAGCTTTCTTT.

On this clonotype: One junction end does not reproduce the germline sequence, and a read error may be involved. The rearrangement joins TRBV29-1 to TRBJ1-2; D gene uncertain. CDR1 is SQVTM, CDR2 ANQGSEA, per germline. The CDR3 is made up of 15 amino acids. The CDR3 DNA reads TGCAGCGTTGAAGATCGAGACACGGGGAATTATGGCTACATCTTC. Translated: CSVEDRDTGNYGYIF. Filled out from reference TRBV29-1 and TRBJ1-2, the complete variable domain reads SAVISQKPSRDICQRGTSLTIQCQVDSQVTMMFWYRQQPGQSLTLIATANQGSEATYESGFVIDKFPISRPNLTFSTLTVSNMSPEDSSIYLCSVEDRDTGNYGYIFGSGTRLTVV.